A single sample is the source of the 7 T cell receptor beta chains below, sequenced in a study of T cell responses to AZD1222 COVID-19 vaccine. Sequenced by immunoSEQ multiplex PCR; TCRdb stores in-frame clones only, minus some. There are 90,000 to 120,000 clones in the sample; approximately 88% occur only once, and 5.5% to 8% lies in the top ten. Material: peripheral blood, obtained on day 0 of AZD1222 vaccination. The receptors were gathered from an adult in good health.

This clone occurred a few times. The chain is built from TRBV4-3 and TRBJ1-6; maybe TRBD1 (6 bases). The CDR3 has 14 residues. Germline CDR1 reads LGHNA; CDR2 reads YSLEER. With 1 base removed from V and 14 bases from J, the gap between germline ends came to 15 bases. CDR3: CASSQVRGANTLHF. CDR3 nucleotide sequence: TGCGCCAGCAGCCAAGTGCGGGGGGCTAACACCCTCCACTTT.

The CDR3 spells CASSPFSQENTGELFF. The CDR3 DNA follows: TGTGCCAGCTCACCATTTAGCCAGGAAAACACCGGGGAGCTGTTTTTT. The gene calls are TRBV18 and TRBJ2-2; the D is unclear. This CDR3 comprises 16 residues. Germline CDR1 and CDR2: KGHSH and LQKENI. V dropped 2 bases and J dropped 2 bases, with 12 bases sitting between them.

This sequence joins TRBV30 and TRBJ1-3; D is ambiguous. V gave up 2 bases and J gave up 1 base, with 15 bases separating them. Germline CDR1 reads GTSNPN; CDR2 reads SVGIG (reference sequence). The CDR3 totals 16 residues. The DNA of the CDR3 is TGTGCCTGGAGTCCTCCGGGCACTCATTCTGGAAACACCATATATTTT. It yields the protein CAWSPPGTHSGNTIYF.

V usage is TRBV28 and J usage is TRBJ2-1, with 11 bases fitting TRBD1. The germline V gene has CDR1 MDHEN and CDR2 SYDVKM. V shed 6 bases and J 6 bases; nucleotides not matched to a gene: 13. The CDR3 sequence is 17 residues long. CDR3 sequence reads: CASSRLPGQGVGNEQFF. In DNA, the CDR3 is TGTGCCAGCAGCCGCCTTCCGGGACAGGGGGTAGGCAATGAGCAGTTCTTC.

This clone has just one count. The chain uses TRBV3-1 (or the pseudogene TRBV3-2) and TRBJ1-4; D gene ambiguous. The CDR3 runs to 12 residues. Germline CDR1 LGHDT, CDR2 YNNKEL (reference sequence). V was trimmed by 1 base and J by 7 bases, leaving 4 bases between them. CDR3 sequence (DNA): TGTGCCAGCAGCCAAGCGGTTGAAAAACTGTTTTTT. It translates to CASSQAVEKLFF.

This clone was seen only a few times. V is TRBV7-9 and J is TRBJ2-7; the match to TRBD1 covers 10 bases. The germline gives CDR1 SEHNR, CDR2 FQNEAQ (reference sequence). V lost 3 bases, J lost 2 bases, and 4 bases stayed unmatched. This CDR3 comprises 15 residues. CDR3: CASSFPGQGTYEQYF. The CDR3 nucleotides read TGTGCCAGCAGCTTTCCGGGACAGGGGACCTACGAGCAGTACTTC.

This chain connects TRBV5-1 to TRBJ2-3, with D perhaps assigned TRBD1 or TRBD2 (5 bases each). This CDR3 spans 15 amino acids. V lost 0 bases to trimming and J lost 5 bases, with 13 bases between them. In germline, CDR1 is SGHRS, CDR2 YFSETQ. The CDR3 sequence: CASSLAEDNRDTQYF. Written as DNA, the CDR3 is TGCGCCAGCAGCTTGGCGGAGGACAACCGAGATACGCAGTATTTT.